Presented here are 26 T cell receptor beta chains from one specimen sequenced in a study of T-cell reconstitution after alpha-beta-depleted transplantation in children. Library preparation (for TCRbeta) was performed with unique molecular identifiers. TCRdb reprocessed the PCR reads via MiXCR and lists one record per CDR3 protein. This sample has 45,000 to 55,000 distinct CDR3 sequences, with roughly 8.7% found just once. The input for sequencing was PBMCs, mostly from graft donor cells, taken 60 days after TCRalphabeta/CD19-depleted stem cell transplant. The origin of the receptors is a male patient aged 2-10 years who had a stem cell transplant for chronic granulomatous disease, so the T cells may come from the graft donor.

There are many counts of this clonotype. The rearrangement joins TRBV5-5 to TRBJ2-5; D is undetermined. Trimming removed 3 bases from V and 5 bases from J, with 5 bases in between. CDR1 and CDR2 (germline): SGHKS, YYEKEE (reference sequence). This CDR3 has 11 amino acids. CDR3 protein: CASSSWETQYF. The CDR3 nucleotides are TGTGCCAGCAGCTCATGGGAGACCCAGTACTTC.

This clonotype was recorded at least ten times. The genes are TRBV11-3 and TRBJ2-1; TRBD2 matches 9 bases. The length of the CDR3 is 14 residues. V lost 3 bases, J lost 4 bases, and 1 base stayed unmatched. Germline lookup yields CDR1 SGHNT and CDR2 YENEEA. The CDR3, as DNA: TGTGCCAGCAGCTTTACTAGCGGGTACAATGAGCAGTTCTTC. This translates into CASSFTSGYNEQFF.

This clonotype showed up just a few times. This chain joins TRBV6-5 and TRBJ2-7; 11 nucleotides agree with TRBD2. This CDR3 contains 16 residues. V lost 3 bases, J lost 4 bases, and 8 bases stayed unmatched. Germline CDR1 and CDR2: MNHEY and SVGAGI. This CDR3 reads CASSYNSGRAGYEQYF. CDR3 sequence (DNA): TGTGCCAGCAGTTATAATAGCGGGAGGGCCGGATACGAGCAGTACTTC.

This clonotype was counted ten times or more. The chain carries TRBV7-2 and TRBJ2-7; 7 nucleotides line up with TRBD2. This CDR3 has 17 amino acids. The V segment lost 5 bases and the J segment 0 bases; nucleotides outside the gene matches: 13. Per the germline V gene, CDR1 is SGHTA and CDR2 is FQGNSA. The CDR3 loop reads CASSPTLGRTSSYEQYF. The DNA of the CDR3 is TGTGCCAGCAGCCCCACCTTGGGACGGACTAGCTCCTACGAGCAGTACTTC.

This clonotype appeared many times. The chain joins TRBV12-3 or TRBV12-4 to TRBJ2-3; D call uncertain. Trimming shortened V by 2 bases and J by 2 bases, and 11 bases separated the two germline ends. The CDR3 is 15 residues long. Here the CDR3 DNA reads TGTGCCAGCAGTTTATCCACCCTCTCCACAGATACGCAGTATTTT. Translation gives CASSLSTLSTDTQYF.

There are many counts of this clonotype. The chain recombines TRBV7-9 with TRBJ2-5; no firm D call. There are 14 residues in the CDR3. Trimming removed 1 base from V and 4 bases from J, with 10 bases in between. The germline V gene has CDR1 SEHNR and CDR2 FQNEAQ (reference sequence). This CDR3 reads CASSLGMVTETQYF. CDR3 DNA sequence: TGTGCCAGCAGCTTAGGGATGGTCACAGAGACCCAGTACTTC.

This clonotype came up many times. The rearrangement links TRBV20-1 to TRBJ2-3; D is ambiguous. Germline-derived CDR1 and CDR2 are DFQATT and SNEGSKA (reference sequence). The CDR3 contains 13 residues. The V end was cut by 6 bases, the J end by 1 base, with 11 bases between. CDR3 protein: CSARMAGTDTQYF. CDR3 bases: TGCAGTGCAAGGATGGCGGGCACAGATACGCAGTATTTT.

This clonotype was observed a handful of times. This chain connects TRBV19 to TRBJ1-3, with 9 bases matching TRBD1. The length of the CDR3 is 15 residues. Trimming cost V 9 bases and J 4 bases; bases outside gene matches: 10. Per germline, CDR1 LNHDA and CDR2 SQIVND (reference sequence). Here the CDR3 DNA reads TGTGCCAGCCGACATACAGGGGGCGCAGGAAACACCATATATTTT. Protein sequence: CASRHTGGAGNTIYF.

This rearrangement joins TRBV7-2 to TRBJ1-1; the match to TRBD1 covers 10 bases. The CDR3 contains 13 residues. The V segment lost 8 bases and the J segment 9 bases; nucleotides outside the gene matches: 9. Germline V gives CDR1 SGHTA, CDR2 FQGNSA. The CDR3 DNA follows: TGTGCCAGCCGACAGGGGGCGGTCTATAAAGCTTTCTTT. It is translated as CASRQGAVYKAFF.

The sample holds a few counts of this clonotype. The CDR3: CASSPSQGTGNEQFF. As DNA, the CDR3 is TGTGCCAGCAGCCCCTCACAGGGGACGGGTAATGAGCAGTTCTTC. This rearrangement joins TRBV7-6 to TRBJ2-1, with 7 bases identical to TRBD1. This CDR3 is built from 15 residues. J was trimmed by 7 bases and V by 5 bases; bases with no gene match: 11. CDR1 and CDR2 from the germline V gene are SGHVS and FNYEAQ.

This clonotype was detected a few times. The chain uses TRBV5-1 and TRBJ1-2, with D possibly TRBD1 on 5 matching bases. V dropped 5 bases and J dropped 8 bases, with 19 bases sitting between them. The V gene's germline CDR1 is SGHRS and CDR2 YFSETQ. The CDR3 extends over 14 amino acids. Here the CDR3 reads CASRTPDGALGYTF. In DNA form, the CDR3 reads TGCGCCAGCAGGACGCCTGATGGGGCGCTGGGCTACACCTTC.

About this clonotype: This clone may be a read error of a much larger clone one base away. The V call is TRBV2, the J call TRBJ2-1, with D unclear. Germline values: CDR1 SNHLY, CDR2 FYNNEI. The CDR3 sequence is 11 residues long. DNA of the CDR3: TGTGCCAGCGGTGACGTCGGTGAGCAGTTCTTC. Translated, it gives CASGDVGEQFF. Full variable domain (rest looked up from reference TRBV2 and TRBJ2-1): EPEVTQTPSHQVTQMGQEVILRCVPISNHLYFYWYRQILGQKVEFLVSFYNNEISEKSEIFDDQFSVERPDGSNFTLKIRSTKLEDSAMYFCASGDVGEQFFGPGTRLTVL.

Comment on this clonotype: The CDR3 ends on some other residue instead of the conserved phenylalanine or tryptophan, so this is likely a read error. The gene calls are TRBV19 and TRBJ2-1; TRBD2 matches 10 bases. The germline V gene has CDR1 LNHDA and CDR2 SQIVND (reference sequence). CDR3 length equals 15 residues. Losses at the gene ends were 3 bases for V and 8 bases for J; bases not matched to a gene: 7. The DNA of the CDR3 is TGTGCCAGTAGTATCGGAAGCGGGAGGGCCTATGAGCAGTTCATC. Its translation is CASSIGSGRAYEQFI.

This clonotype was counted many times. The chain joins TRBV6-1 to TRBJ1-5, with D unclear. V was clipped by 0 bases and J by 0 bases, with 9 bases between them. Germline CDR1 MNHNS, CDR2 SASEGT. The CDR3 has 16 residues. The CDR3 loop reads CASSEARWYSNQPQHF. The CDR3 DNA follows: TGTGCCAGCAGTGAAGCGCGTTGGTATAGCAATCAGCCCCAGCATTTT.

CDR3 sequence (DNA): TGTGCCAGCAGCCCCGGAACGTTCCACAATCAGCCCCAGCATTTT. Residues: CASSPGTFHNQPQHF. The V call is TRBV11-2, the J call TRBJ1-5; D not resolved. In germline, CDR1 is SGHAT, CDR2 FQNNGV. V lost 5 bases, J lost 3 bases, and 14 bases lay in between. The CDR3 has 15 amino acids.

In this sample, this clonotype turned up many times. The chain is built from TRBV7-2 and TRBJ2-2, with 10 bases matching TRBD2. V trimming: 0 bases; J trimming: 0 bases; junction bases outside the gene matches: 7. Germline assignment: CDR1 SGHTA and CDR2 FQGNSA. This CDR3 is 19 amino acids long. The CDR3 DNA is TGTGCCAGCAGCTTAGCGCGGGTAGCGGGAGGAACGAACACCGGGGAGCTGTTTTTT. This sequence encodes CASSLARVAGGTNTGELFF.

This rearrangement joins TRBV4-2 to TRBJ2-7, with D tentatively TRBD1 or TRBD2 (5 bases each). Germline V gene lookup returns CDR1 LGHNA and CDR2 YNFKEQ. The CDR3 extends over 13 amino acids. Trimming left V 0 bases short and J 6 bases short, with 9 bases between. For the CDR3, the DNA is TGTGCCAGCAGCCAAGATTGGGGGAGCGAGCAGTACTTC. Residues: CASSQDWGSEQYF.

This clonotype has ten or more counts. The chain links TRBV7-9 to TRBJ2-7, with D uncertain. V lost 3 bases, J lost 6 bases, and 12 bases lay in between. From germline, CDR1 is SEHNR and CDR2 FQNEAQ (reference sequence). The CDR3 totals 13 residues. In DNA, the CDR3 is TGTGCCAGCAGCTTTAATCTTCCTAGCGAGCAGTACTTC. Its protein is CASSFNLPSEQYF.

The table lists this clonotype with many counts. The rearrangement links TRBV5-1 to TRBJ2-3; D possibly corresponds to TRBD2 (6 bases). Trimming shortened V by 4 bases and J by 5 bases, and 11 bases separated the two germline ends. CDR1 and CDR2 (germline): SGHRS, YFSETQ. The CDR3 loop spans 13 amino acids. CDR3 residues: CASSLDYVDTQYF. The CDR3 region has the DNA TGCGCCAGCAGCCTGGACTACGTAGATACGCAGTATTTT.

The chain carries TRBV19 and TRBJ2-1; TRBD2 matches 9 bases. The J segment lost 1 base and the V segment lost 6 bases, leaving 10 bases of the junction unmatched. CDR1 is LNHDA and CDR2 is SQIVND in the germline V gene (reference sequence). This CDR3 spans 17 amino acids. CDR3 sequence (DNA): TGTGCCAGTAGATTAAGAGGCGGGAGGGTGTCCTACAATGAGCAGTTCTTC. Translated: CASRLRGGRVSYNEQFF.

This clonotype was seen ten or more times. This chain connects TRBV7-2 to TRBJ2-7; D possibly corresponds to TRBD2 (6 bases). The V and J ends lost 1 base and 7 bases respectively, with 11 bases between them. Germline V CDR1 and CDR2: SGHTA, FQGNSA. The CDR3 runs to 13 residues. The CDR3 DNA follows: TGTGCCAGCAGCTTAGTGGGGGGTAGGGAGCAGTACTTC. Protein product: CASSLVGGREQYF.

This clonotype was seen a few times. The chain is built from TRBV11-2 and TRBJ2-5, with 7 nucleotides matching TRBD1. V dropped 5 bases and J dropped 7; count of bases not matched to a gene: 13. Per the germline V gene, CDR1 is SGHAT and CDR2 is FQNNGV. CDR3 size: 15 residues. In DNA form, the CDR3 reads TGTGCCAGCAGCCCCGTATTTACAGGGGCAGGGACCCAGTACTTC. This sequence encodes CASSPVFTGAGTQYF.

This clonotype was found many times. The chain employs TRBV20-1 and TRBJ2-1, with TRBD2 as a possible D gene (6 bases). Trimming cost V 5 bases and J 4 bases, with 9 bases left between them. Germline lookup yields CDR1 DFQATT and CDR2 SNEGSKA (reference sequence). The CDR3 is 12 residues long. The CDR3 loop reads CSADGRYNEQFF. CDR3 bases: TGCAGTGCTGACGGGAGATACAATGAGCAGTTCTTC.

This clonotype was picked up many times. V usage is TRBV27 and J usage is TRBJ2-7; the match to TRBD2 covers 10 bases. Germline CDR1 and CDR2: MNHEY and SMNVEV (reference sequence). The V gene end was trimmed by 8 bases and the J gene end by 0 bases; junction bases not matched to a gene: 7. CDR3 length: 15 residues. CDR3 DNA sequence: TGTGCCAGCGGTCCGGGACTAGCGTCCTCCTACGAGCAGTACTTC. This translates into CASGPGLASSYEQYF.

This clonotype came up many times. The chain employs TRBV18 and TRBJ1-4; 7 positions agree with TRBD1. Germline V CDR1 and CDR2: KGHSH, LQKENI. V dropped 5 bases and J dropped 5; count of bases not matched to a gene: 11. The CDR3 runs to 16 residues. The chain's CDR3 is CASSTATGTVNEKLFF. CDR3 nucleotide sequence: TGTGCCAGCTCAACCGCGACAGGGACTGTCAATGAAAAACTGTTTTTT.

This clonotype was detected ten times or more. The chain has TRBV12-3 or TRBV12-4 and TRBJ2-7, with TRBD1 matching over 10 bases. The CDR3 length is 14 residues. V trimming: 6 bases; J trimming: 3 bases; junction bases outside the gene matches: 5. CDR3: CASSLRDRGYEQYF. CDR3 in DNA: TGTGCCAGCAGCCTCCGGGACAGGGGCTACGAGCAGTACTTC.